The 30 T cell receptor beta chains below were found in one sample sequenced in a study of blood T cell repertoires in COVID-19. Libraries were prepared by immunoSEQ multiplex PCR; TCRdb keeps only in-frame clonotypes and omits some of them. The sample carries about 97,000 clones, 80% to 90% recorded once. Sequenced: peripheral blood. All receptors come from a human donor in a cohort sampled during active COVID-19.

The chain joins TRBV5-1 to TRBJ2-2; 9 nucleotides line up with TRBD2. The V and J ends lost 0 bases and 8 bases, in that order; junction bases with no gene match: 5. The V gene's germline CDR1 is SGHRS and CDR2 YFSETQ. This CDR3 contains 15 residues. The CDR3 reads CASSLGPSGVGELFF. The CDR3 DNA follows: TGCGCCAGCAGCTTGGGGCCTAGCGGGGTTGGGGAGCTGTTTTTT. Full variable domain (remainder filled in from reference TRBV5-1 and TRBJ2-2): KAGVTQTPRYLIKTRGQQVTLSCSPISGHRSVSWYQQTPGQGLQFLFEYFSETQRNKGNFPGRFSGRQFSNSRSEMNVSTLELGDSALYLCASSLGPSGVGELFFGEGSRLTVL.

This clone was seen only once. This sequence joins TRBV5-1 and TRBJ2-7; TRBD2 agrees at 7 bases. With V trimmed by 4 bases and J by 1 base, 8 bases remained unmatched. The CDR3 has 15 residues. Germline V CDR1 and CDR2: SGHRS, YFSETQ. CDR3 nucleotide sequence: TGCGCCAGCAGCCGTGAGGCTAGCGGATCCTACGAGCAGTACTTC. This codes for CASSREASGSYEQYF. Full variable domain (remainder filled in from reference TRBV5-1 and TRBJ2-7): KAGVTQTPRYLIKTRGQQVTLSCSPISGHRSVSWYQQTPGQGLQFLFEYFSETQRNKGNFPGRFSGRQFSNSRSEMNVSTLELGDSALYLCASSREASGSYEQYFGPGTRLTVT.

The chain employs TRBV10-3 and TRBJ1-1; D is perhaps TRBD1 (6 bases). There are 14 residues in the CDR3. Germline CDR1 ENHRY, CDR2 SYGVKD. V was pared by 6 bases and J by 3 bases, with 14 bases between. For the CDR3, the DNA is TGTGCCATCAGCGCACTCGGACAGTACACTGAAGCTTTCTTT. Translating gives CAISALGQYTEAFF.

The V and J genes are TRBV20-1 and TRBJ1-1, with 9 bases matching TRBD1. V gave up 3 bases and J gave up 4 bases; unmatched junction bases: 6. Germline-derived CDR1 and CDR2 are DFQATT and SNEGSKA (reference sequence). This CDR3 comprises 14 residues. The CDR3 spells CSASPGTGITEAFF. In DNA, the CDR3 is TGCAGTGCTAGTCCCGGGACAGGGATCACTGAAGCTTTCTTT.

The rearrangement joins TRBV2 to TRBJ2-1; TRBD2 matches 11 bases. The ends lost 3 bases at V and 8 bases at J; junction bases unmatched: 6. The CDR3 extends over 15 amino acids. Germline CDR1 reads SNHLY; CDR2 reads FYNNEI. In DNA form, the CDR3 reads TGTGCCAGCAGTGACGTGACTAGCGGGACCTATGAGCAGTTCTTC. This translates into CASSDVTSGTYEQFF. Looking up the rest from reference TRBV2 and TRBJ2-1 gives the full variable domain: EPEVTQTPSHQVTQMGQEVILRCVPISNHLYFYWYRQILGQKVEFLVSFYNNEISEKSEIFDDQFSVERPDGSNFTLKIRSTKLEDSAMYFCASSDVTSGTYEQFFGPGTRLTVL.

This sequence joins TRBV7-9 and TRBJ1-1, with TRBD1 matching over 8 bases. Germline CDR1 SEHNR, CDR2 FQNEAQ (reference sequence). The CDR3 is made up of 12 amino acids. The J segment lost 8 bases and the V segment lost 5 bases, leaving 4 bases of the junction unmatched. In DNA form, the CDR3 reads TGTGCCAGCAGCGATCGGACAGGGGAAGCTTTCTTT. Translating it yields CASSDRTGEAFF.

The chain uses TRBV5-6 and TRBJ2-1; 10 bases map to TRBD2. CDR3 length: 16 amino acids. The germline gives CDR1 SGHDT, CDR2 YYEEEE. Unmatched junction bases numbered 4, after V lost 0 bases and J lost 4 bases. The CDR3, as DNA: TGTGCCAGCAGCTTGGTCCGGACTAGCGGTTACAATGAGCAGTTCTTC. This sequence encodes CASSLVRTSGYNEQFF.

This chain uses TRBV7-3 with TRBJ2-1; 8 bases agree with TRBD2. With V trimmed by 4 bases and J by 1 base, 3 bases remained unmatched. The germline CDR1 and CDR2 sequences are SGHTA and FQGTGA. The CDR3 totals 15 residues. Here the CDR3 DNA reads TGTGCCAGCAGCTCAAGCGGGGGTTCCTACAATGAGCAGTTCTTC. Translating it yields CASSSSGGSYNEQFF.

The chain employs TRBV28 and TRBJ1-2, with TRBD1 matching 9 bases. The V gene's germline CDR1 is MDHEN and CDR2 SYDVKM. The CDR3 has 16 amino acids. The V and J ends lost 6 bases and 3 bases, in that order; junction bases with no gene match: 11. This CDR3 is CASRSWTGDVDYGYTF. CDR3 DNA sequence: TGTGCCAGCAGATCCTGGACAGGGGACGTCGACTATGGCTACACCTTC.

The CDR3, as DNA: TGTGCCAGCAGCTTAGGCCGGTTTGGTTACAGCTCTGGGGCCAACGTCCTGACTTTC. Translated, it gives CASSLGRFGYSSGANVLTF. The chain combines TRBV13 with TRBJ2-6; D not resolved. V gave up 0 bases and J gave up 0 bases, with 15 bases separating them. This CDR3 comprises 19 residues. Germline V lookup: CDR1 PRHDT, CDR2 FYEKMQ (reference sequence).

This clone appeared a single time. The V call is TRBV5-1, the J call TRBJ2-3, with a possible D match to TRBD2 (7 bases). Germline V gene data show CDR1 as SGHRS and CDR2 as YFSETQ. Trimming shortened V by 3 bases and J by 6 bases, and 14 bases separated the two germline ends. This CDR3 spans 14 amino acids. CDR3 sequence (DNA): TGCGCCAGCAGCTCAAGGGGGGGCTCCGATACGCAGTATTTT. It is translated as CASSSRGGSDTQYF.

The rearrangement links TRBV27 to TRBJ2-7; 8 bases map to TRBD1. The CDR3 covers 15 residues. Germline V gene sequence: CDR1 MNHEY, CDR2 SMNVEV (reference sequence). V gave up 5 bases and J gave up 3 bases; unmatched junction bases: 9. The CDR3 protein is CASSPDRGLHYEQYF. The CDR3 DNA sequence: TGTGCCAGCAGTCCCGACAGGGGTCTTCACTACGAGCAGTACTTC.

This sequence joins TRBV6-2 or TRBV6-3 and TRBJ1-2; 10 bases match TRBD1. CDR1 and CDR2 from the germline V gene are MNHEY and SVGEGT. The ends lost 5 bases at V and 5 bases at J; junction bases unmatched: 11. The CDR3 length is 16 residues. The DNA of the CDR3 is TGTGCCAGCAGTCACCCACTCGGGACAGGGGTATATGGCTACACCTTC. This encodes CASSHPLGTGVYGYTF.

This clone was counted a few times. The J gene is TRBJ2-2, the V gene TRBV11-2, with 12 bases that match TRBD2. The CDR3 covers 17 residues. The V gene end was trimmed by 1 base and the J gene end by 6 bases; junction bases not matched to a gene: 6. The V gene's germline CDR1 is SGHAT and CDR2 FQNNGV. The CDR3: CASSLGVLAGGAGELFF. CDR3 sequence (DNA): TGTGCCAGCAGCTTAGGAGTTCTAGCGGGAGGGGCCGGGGAGCTGTTTTTT.

The rearrangement joins TRBV6-6 to TRBJ1-5, with 7 bases lining up with TRBD1. CDR1 is MNHNY and CDR2 is SVGAGI in the germline V gene (reference sequence). This CDR3 region has 15 residues. Trimming cost V 6 bases and J 4 bases; bases outside gene matches: 9. The CDR3 nucleotides read TGTGCCAGCAGCCCACCGGGACAGCCGAATCAGCCCCAGCATTTT. This translates into CASSPPGQPNQPQHF.

The chain has TRBV4-2 and TRBJ2-5; 10 bases line up with TRBD2. With 4 bases clipped from V and 0 bases from J, the junction kept 11 bases outside the gene matches. The germline gives CDR1 LGHNA, CDR2 YNFKEQ. The CDR3 extends over 18 amino acids. CDR3 DNA: TGTGCCAGCAGCCCCGGGCTAGCGGGAGCCAGGTACCAAGAGACCCAGTACTTC. Translation gives CASSPGLAGARYQETQYF.

V gene TRBV5-4 combines with J gene TRBJ2-2, with 8 bases matching TRBD1. Germline lookup yields CDR1 SGHNT and CDR2 YYREEE (reference sequence). V was pared by 7 bases and J by 6 bases, with 8 bases of the junction left unmatched. The CDR3 has 14 amino acids. The CDR3 sequence is CASGTGVAAGELFF. The CDR3 nucleotides read TGTGCCAGCGGGACAGGCGTAGCGGCCGGGGAGCTGTTTTTT.

The rearrangement links TRBV6-5 to TRBJ1-6; D uncertain. Germline V CDR1 and CDR2: MNHEY, SVGAGI. The CDR3 loop spans 14 amino acids. V lost 2 bases, J lost 7 bases, and 9 bases lay in between. CDR3 nucleotides: TGTGCCAGCAGTTACCAGTTTATGAATTCACCCCTCCACTTT. Encoded protein: CASSYQFMNSPLHF.

This clone showed up just once. The rearrangement joins TRBV7-8 to TRBJ2-7; TRBD1 might be the D (5 bases). Germline CDR1 SGHVS, CDR2 FQNEAQ. Trimming took off 1 base at V and 4 bases at J, with 11 bases between the two ends. This CDR3 spans 14 amino acids. The CDR3 is CASSLVPGQYEQYF. The DNA of the CDR3 is TGTGCCAGCAGCTTAGTTCCAGGGCAATACGAGCAGTACTTC. The full variable domain, its missing parts supplied by reference TRBV7-8 and TRBJ2-7, is GAGVSQSPRYKVAKRGQDVALRCDPISGHVSLFWYQQALGQGPEFLTYFQNEAQLDKSGLPSDRFFAERPEGSVSTLKIQRTQQEDSAVYLCASSLVPGQYEQYFGPGTRLTVT.

This chain uses TRBV2 with TRBJ2-1; D remains unclear. The CDR3 is 13 amino acids. Germline loops: CDR1 SNHLY, CDR2 FYNNEI. Trimming shortened V by 7 bases and J by 6 bases, and 13 bases separated the two germline ends. In DNA, the CDR3 is TGTGCCAGCATACAGCCAGATTCCAATGAGCAGTTCTTC. Translating it yields CASIQPDSNEQFF.

The chain has TRBV9 and TRBJ1-4, with 9 bases lining up with TRBD1. The germline CDR1 and CDR2 sequences are SGDLS and YYNGEE. The length of the CDR3 is 16 residues. Trimming at V came to 2 bases and at J to 2 bases, leaving 4 bases not matched to a gene. The CDR3 loop reads CASSVTGGITNEKLFF. The DNA for the CDR3 is TGTGCCAGCAGCGTGACAGGGGGTATTACTAATGAAAAACTGTTTTTT.

This chain links TRBV27 with TRBJ2-2; TRBD1 agrees at 8 bases. V lost 3 bases to trimming and J lost 2 bases; unmatched junction nucleotides: 2. The CDR3 runs to 15 residues. The V gene's germline CDR1 is MNHEY and CDR2 SMNVEV (reference sequence). This chain's CDR3 is CASSFGTGNTGELFF. Here the CDR3 DNA reads TGTGCCAGCAGTTTCGGGACAGGCAACACCGGGGAGCTGTTTTTT.

The DNA of the CDR3 is TGTGCCAGCAGTGAATTAACTAGCCGACCCTACGAGCAGTACTTC. Translation gives CASSELTSRPYEQYF. This chain links TRBV6-1 with TRBJ2-7, with D perhaps TRBD2 (6 bases). Per the germline V gene, CDR1 is MNHNS and CDR2 is SASEGT. V was clipped by 2 bases and J by 2 bases, with 13 bases between them. CDR3 size: 15 residues.

A single count supports this clone. The rearrangement joins TRBV30 to TRBJ1-4; D remains unclear. The germline gives CDR1 GTSNPN, CDR2 SVGIG (reference sequence). Trimming took 7 bases from V and 2 from J, leaving 11 bases between them. This CDR3 is built from 13 residues. In nucleotides, the CDR3 is TGTGCCTCGGGGAGGGTGACTAATGAAAAACTGTTTTTT. Translated: CASGRVTNEKLFF. The full variable domain, rest sourced from reference TRBV30 and TRBJ1-4, is SQTIHQWPATLVQPVGSPLSLECTVEGTSNPNLYWYRQAAGRGLQLLFYSVGIGQISSEVPQNLSASRPQDRQFILSSKKLLLSDSGFYLCASGRVTNEKLFFGSGTQLSVL.

This sequence joins TRBV30 and TRBJ2-2, with 11 nucleotides matching TRBD1. There are 16 residues in the CDR3. Germline V CDR1 and CDR2: GTSNPN, SVGIG (reference sequence). With 4 bases clipped from V and 5 bases from J, the junction kept 9 bases outside the gene matches. CDR3 loop: CAWKVSGTGGTGELFF. In nucleotides, the CDR3 is TGTGCCTGGAAGGTTTCCGGGACAGGGGGTACCGGGGAGCTGTTTTTT.

This chain joins TRBV6-2 or TRBV6-3 and TRBJ2-1; the match to TRBD2 covers 10 bases. Per the germline V gene, CDR1 is MNHEY and CDR2 is SVGEGT. CDR3 length: 14 residues. J gave up 6 bases and V 6 bases, and 5 bases lay outside the gene matches. The CDR3 loop is CASSGTSAVNEQFF. The CDR3 region has the DNA TGTGCCAGCAGCGGGACTAGCGCGGTCAATGAGCAGTTCTTC.

The chain has TRBV6-5 and TRBJ2-7, with D unclear. The CDR3 is 14 residues long. Deletions cut 4 bases from V and 3 bases from J, with 13 bases between. Germline loops: CDR1 MNHEY, CDR2 SVGAGI. This CDR3 is CASSLAGADYEQYF. Here the CDR3 DNA reads TGTGCCAGCAGTTTAGCCGGAGCCGACTACGAGCAGTACTTC.

This clone came up a few times. The chain recombines TRBV5-1 with TRBJ2-7; 11 nucleotides match TRBD2. Germline V gene data show CDR1 as SGHRS and CDR2 as YFSETQ. V lost 4 bases to trimming and J lost 6 bases; unmatched junction nucleotides: 9. CDR3 size: 15 residues. CDR3 bases: TGCGCCAGCAGCGGAACTAGCGGGAGTATTTCCGAGCAGTACTTC. Translated: CASSGTSGSISEQYF.

This chain links TRBV5-5 with TRBJ1-5; no definite D call. Germline V lookup: CDR1 SGHKS, CDR2 YYEKEE (reference sequence). The CDR3 runs to 15 residues. Trimming took off 0 bases at V and 4 bases at J, with 11 bases between the two ends. The CDR3 spells CASSLDGQANQPQHF. The CDR3 nucleotides read TGTGCCAGCAGCTTGGACGGTCAAGCTAATCAGCCCCAGCATTTT.

The chain carries TRBV2 and TRBJ2-2; tentatively, D is TRBD1 (6 bases). Germline CDR1 reads SNHLY; CDR2 reads FYNNEI. This CDR3 is 15 amino acids long. Trimming took 8 bases from V and 0 from J, leaving 13 bases between them. Here the CDR3 reads CASRRTVANTGELFF. The CDR3 bases are TGTGCCAGCCGGCGGACAGTGGCGAACACCGGGGAGCTGTTTTTT.